This T cell receptor (beta chain) was captured by sequencing in a study of shared clonotypes between healthy human individuals. The naive CD8 fraction comprised CD45RO-negative cells positively selected for CCR7 and excluded terminally differentiated effector memory CD45RA+ cells. All donors qualified as healthy HIV-negative adults and had experienced no recent acute infections or vaccinations. Nashville, Tennessee was home to all donors, who were Caucasian adults. After removal of 4 bases from V and 8 bases from J, the junction contained 12 bases not matched to a gene. The CDR3 loop spans 16 amino acids. Germline-derived CDR1 and CDR2 are SGHKS and YYEKEE (reference sequence). Per sorted-subset replicate PCR, input was approximately 0.2 ug DNA, representing roughly 28,000 T cell genomes. Sequenced by immunoSEQ multiplex PCR; TCRdb stores in-frame clones only, minus some. This sample has approximately 2,000,000 clones; just over 90% occur once, and the top ten carry 1.5% to 2%.

This clone was seen a single time. The receptor's source is a man aged 18 to 30 in good health. Some clones in this sample may be carry-over from other donors' samples. Material: naive CD8+ T cells from PBMCs. The chain is built from TRBV5-5 and TRBJ2-1; TRBD1 matches 10 bases. The CDR3 DNA reads TGTGCCAGCAGCCCTAGACAGGGGGCGCATGTTGATGAGCAGTTCTTC. It specifies CASSPRQGAHVDEQFF.